This T cell receptor beta chain came from a study of T-cell reconstitution after alpha-beta-depleted transplantation in children. Findings and limits, study-wide: By about two months after transplant, alpha-beta T cells reportedly arose from several hundred graft clones that had expanded. In some patients, recipient T cells and intrathymic progenitors surviving conditioning explained high day-60 diversity.

To note about this clonotype: Antigen unknown.

Unique molecular identifiers were incorporated into the prepared TCRbeta library. TCRdb used MiXCR to reprocess the PCR reads, holding one entry per CDR3 protein. The profile shows around 600,000 distinct CDR3 sequences, 20% to 25% of them singletons. The CDR3 loop spans 11 amino acids. This receptor was identified in a boy under two years old who had a stem cell transplant for acute myeloid leukemia, so the T cells may come from the graft donor. This chain uses TRBV21-1 with TRBJ2-3. TRBV21-1 is reported as a pseudogene. The specimen comprised PBMCs, mostly from graft donor cells, sampled 360 days after TCRalphabeta/CD19-depleted stem cell transplant. The CDR3 region has the DNA TGTGCCAGCAGCAGTTCGAGTTCGCAGTATTTT. It specifies CASSSSSSQYF.